This paragraph covers one T cell receptor (beta chain) sequence. This sample was taken from a study of T cell changes during pregnancy in multiple sclerosis. The protocol was immunoSEQ multiplex PCR, while the TCRdb copy is restricted to in-frame clones and leaves out a portion. Of around 60,000 clones in the sample, about 89% are singletons; the top ten hold just under 0.5%. The CDR3 covers 12 residues. CDR1 and CDR2 (germline): SQVTM, ANQGSEA. V lost 3 bases and J 3 bases, leaving 9 bases between the germline ends. This sequence joins TRBV29-1 and TRBJ2-7; D remains unclear. This material consisted of CD4+ T cells from peripheral blood mononuclear cells, taken after pregnancy. This TCR came from a female donor in good health, enrolled as a control in a pregnancy study. CDR3 loop: CSVEQNYYEQYF. CDR3 in DNA: TGCAGCGTTGAGCAAAACTACTACGAGCAGTACTTC.